This TCR beta chain derives from a study of ipilimumab plus nivolumab after autologous stem cell transplantation. Overall study results and limits: TCR repertoire, Treg phenotype and gut microbiota reportedly support more study of this approach.

Only in-frame clones appear in the TCRdb table, and some are missing; sequencing was by immunoSEQ multiplex PCR. This sample has about 25,000 clones, with 86% found just once. To note about this clone: Its antigen is unidentified.

Starting 14 to 28 days after autologous transplant, ipilimumab 1 mg/kg was given. Germline loops: CDR1 MNHNY, CDR2 SVGAGI (reference sequence). The CDR3 extends over 15 amino acids. V was pared by 6 bases and J by 2 bases, with 8 bases of the junction left unmatched. The chain couples TRBV6-6 to TRBJ2-7; TRBD1 agrees at 9 bases. The sample here was PBMCs, taken in a trial of ipilimumab plus nivolumab as post-transplant consolidation. The origin of this receptor is a male donor with diffuse large B-cell lymphoma. The CDR3 bases are TGTGCCAGCAGCGAGGACAGGGGCCCGACCTACGAGCAGTACTTC. It codes for CASSEDRGPTYEQYF.